A selection of T cell receptor beta chains follows, all from one sample in a study of identical twins. TCRdb processed the 5' RACE reads anew with MiXCR; each CDR3 protein has one entry. This sample has some 210,000 distinct CDR3 sequences; 15% to 20% occur once, and the top ten carry less than 45%. This same sample was also part of a study on T cells expressing NK-cell markers.

The sample comprised CD8+ T cells sorted from blood. These receptors came from a woman between 18 and 29 years old in good health. The CDR3 runs from the conserved cysteine through the conserved F or W. Each record gives: clone size, D gene, J gene, V gene, CDR3 DNA, CDR3 protein. A D gene is named only where the DNA matches it firmly. Clone size is given for some rows only: seen once, a few or many times, or a class if the clone is expanded.

>many|TRBD2|TRBJ2-7|TRBV7-8
TGTGCCAGTCAATCTTTCAGGCTAGCGGAAGACTACGAGCAGTACTTC
CASQSFRLAEDYEQYF
>few|NA|TRBJ2-7|TRBV16
TGTGCCAGCAGCCAACTGACAGCCTACGAGCAGTACTTC
CASSQLTAYEQYF
>NA|NA|TRBJ1-1|TRBV6-5
TGTGCCAGCAGTTACTCGGGACTACCTATGAACACTGAAGCTTTCTTT
CASSYSGLPMNTEAFF
>few|NA|TRBJ1-5|TRBV6-1
TGTGCCAGCAGCCCCGGAGGGTACCAGCCCCAGCATTTT
CASSPGGYQPQHF
>NA|TRBD1|TRBJ2-7|TRBV27
TGTGCCAGCAGTAACAGGACAGGAGGAGAGCAGTACTTC
CASSNRTGGEQYF
>NA|NA|TRBJ2-7|TRBV27
TGTGCCAGCAGACATGGCTCTTGGCAGTACTTC
CASRHGSWQYF
>few|NA|TRBJ2-2|TRBV14
TGTGCCAGCAGCCAAGGGATGCGACGGCCCGGGGAGCTGTTTTTT
CASSQGMRRPGELFF
>few|NA|TRBJ2-1|TRBV5-1
TGCGCCAGCAGCTGGACGGGGGCGACGAGCGCCAATGAGCAGTTCTTC
CASSWTGATSANEQFF
>few|TRBD2|TRBJ2-7|TRBV5-1
TGCGCCAGCAGCTTCGAACTAGCGGCAACCTACGAGCAGTACTTC
CASSFELAATYEQYF
>NA|NA|TRBJ1-2|TRBV7-8
TGTGCCAGCAGCTTATCCAGGGACAACTTC
CASSLSRDNF
>few|NA|TRBJ1-1|TRBV11-2
TGTGCCAGCAGCAGGGCGAGGGGAGAGGGCACTGAAGCTTTCTTT
CASSRARGEGTEAFF
>NA|TRBD1|TRBJ1-1|TRBV6-5
TGTGCCAGCAGTTACTCTACAGGGGGCGCGGGCACTGAAGCTTTCTTT
CASSYSTGGAGTEAFF
>NA|TRBD1|TRBJ1-5|TRBV5-1
TGCGCCAGCAGCCCGCCGGACAGGCACGGTAGCAATCAGCCCCAGCATTTT
CASSPPDRHGSNQPQHF
>NA|TRBD1|TRBJ2-7|TRBV6-1
TGTGCCAGCTGGGGTCCGGGACAGGGCCTATACGAGCAGTACTTC
CASWGPGQGLYEQYF
>many|NA|TRBJ2-5|TRBV20-1
TGCAGTGCTACCGGGACTTTCCTACAAGAGACCCAGTACTTC
CSATGTFLQETQYF
>few|TRBD2|TRBJ2-1|TRBV15
TGTGCCACCAGCAGAGAGGTTCCGACTAGCATGTCCTACAATGAGCAGTTCTTC
CATSREVPTSMSYNEQFF
>NA|TRBD1|TRBJ1-2|TRBV20-1
TGCAGTGCCCAGGTCACCAAGGGGGCAGATTATGGCTACACCTTC
CSAQVTKGADYGYTF
>NA|NA|TRBJ2-7|TRBV4-3
TGCGCCAGCAGCCAAGGTCAACTAGCTTACGAGCAGTACTTC
CASSQGQLAYEQYF
>few|NA|TRBJ2-7|TRBV12-5
TGTGCTAGTGGAAACCCGGGACACCACTCCTACGAGCAGTACTTC
CASGNPGHHSYEQYF
>once|TRBD2|TRBJ2-1|TRBV12-3/TRBV12-4
TGTGCCAGCAGTTCCCTAGCGGTCGGGGGGAATGAGCAGTTCTTC
CASSSLAVGGNEQFF
>few|TRBD2|TRBJ2-7|TRBV12-3/TRBV12-4
TGTGCCAGCAGTTTAGCGCGACTAGCTTCTGACGAGCAGTACTTC
CASSLARLASDEQYF
>NA|NA|TRBJ1-1|TRBV5-1
TGCGCCAGCAGCTTGGCCACAGGGCCCTCGACTGAAGCTTTCTTT
CASSLATGPSTEAFF
>few|NA|TRBJ1-2|TRBV11-2
TGTGCCAGCAGCTTAGGAGTTATTAAGGGCTACACCTTC
CASSLGVIKGYTF
>NA|NA|TRBJ2-6|TRBV7-6
TGTGCCAGCAGCTTAGGAGGGGGTGACTCTGGGGCCAACGTCCTGACTTTC
CASSLGGGDSGANVLTF
>NA|NA|TRBJ2-3|TRBV7-9
TGTGCCAGCAGCCCTTTGGGCGGCACAGATACGCAGTATTTT
CASSPLGGTDTQYF
>NA|TRBD2|TRBJ2-4|TRBV11-2
TGTGCCAGCAGCCTAGGGCGGACTAGCGGAAACATTCAGTACTTC
CASSLGRTSGNIQYF
>NA|NA|TRBJ1-5|TRBV2
TGTGCCAGCAGGGTTGACCCTCAGCGGCCCAATCAGCCCCAGCATTTT
CASRVDPQRPNQPQHF
>few|NA|TRBJ2-7|TRBV11-2
TGTGCCAGCAGCCCAGGGCTGAGGGAGCAGTACTTC
CASSPGLREQYF
>NA|NA|TRBJ2-7|TRBV29-1
TGCAGCGCCCCGGTGGAGGGGTCCCCCTACGAGCAGTACTTC
CSAPVEGSPYEQYF
>few|TRBD1|TRBJ2-7|TRBV29-1
TGCAGCGTTTCGACAGGGGGGTACGAGCAGTACTTC
CSVSTGGYEQYF
>NA|TRBD1|TRBJ2-3|TRBV7-2
TGTGCCAGCAGTTCAATTGACCGGGACAGGGACACAGATACGCAGTATTTT
CASSSIDRDRDTDTQYF
>NA|TRBD1|TRBJ2-5|TRBV7-9
TGTGCCAGCAGCGTTGGACAGGGGGCATGGGAGACCCAGTACTTC
CASSVGQGAWETQYF
>NA|NA|TRBJ2-7|TRBV7-8
TGTGCCAGCACCCCAGGGGACTCCTACGAGCAGTACTTC
CASTPGDSYEQYF
>few|TRBD2|TRBJ2-1|TRBV27
TGTGCCAGCTCTCTAGCGGGAGGCGGAGGCATCTACAATGAGCAGTTCTTC
CASSLAGGGGIYNEQFF
>many|TRBD1|TRBJ2-1|TRBV29-1
TGCAGCGTTGAAACAGGGGGGTACAATGAGCAGTTCTTC
CSVETGGYNEQFF
>once|NA|TRBJ2-2|TRBV9
TGTGCCAGCGAGGGGTTACCCGGGGAGCTGTTTTTT
CASEGLPGELFF
>few|TRBD2|TRBJ2-1|TRBV9
TGTGCCAGCAGCGGCAATCCTAGCGGGGGAAACAATGAGCAGTTCTTC
CASSGNPSGGNNEQFF
>few|TRBD2|TRBJ2-7|TRBV12-3/TRBV12-4
TGTGCCAGCAGTACTTCCGGGACTAGCGGGAGTTCAACCTACGAGCAGTACTTC
CASSTSGTSGSSTYEQYF
>many|TRBD2|TRBJ2-7|TRBV3-1
TGTGCCAGCAGCCAAGTGGGGACTAGCTACGAGCAGTACTTC
CASSQVGTSYEQYF
>few|NA|TRBJ2-5|TRBV9
TGTGCCAGCAGCCCACCCGGGACTCAAGAGACCCAGTACTTC
CASSPPGTQETQYF
>NA|NA|TRBJ2-1|TRBV7-9
TGTGCCAGCAGCCCCCCAACGTACGGAGCCTACAATGAGCAGTTCTTC
CASSPPTYGAYNEQFF
>many|TRBD1|TRBJ2-7|TRBV7-2
TGTGCCAGCAGCTTCGATAACAGGGGGCACTACGAGCAGTACTTC
CASSFDNRGHYEQYF
>NA|TRBD1|TRBJ2-5|TRBV15
TGTGCCACCAGCAAAGTGGGGACAGGGGTTAGGTTAGCGGAGACCCAGTACTTC
CATSKVGTGVRLAETQYF
>NA|NA|TRBJ1-2|TRBV6-5
TGTGCCAGCAGTTCTGCCGGGACACGAAACTATGGCTACACCTTC
CASSSAGTRNYGYTF
>NA|NA|TRBJ2-2|TRBV5-6
TGTGCCAGCAGCTTCTTTCGGGGCGTCACCGGGGAGCTGTTTTTT
CASSFFRGVTGELFF
>few|NA|TRBJ1-1|TRBV9
TGTGCCAGCAGCCCAGGAGGGGACACTGAAGCTTTCTTT
CASSPGGDTEAFF
>once|NA|TRBJ2-7|TRBV27
TGTGCCAGCACCCCGAATACCGGGGGGCACGAGCAGTACTTC
CASTPNTGGHEQYF
>few|NA|TRBJ2-7|TRBV19
TGTGCCAGTAGTAGAAGGAGGGACGAGCAGTACTTC
CASSRRRDEQYF
>few|TRBD2|TRBJ2-3|TRBV3-1
TGTGCCAGCAGCCACAGCGGGAGGGACACAGATACGCAGTATTTT
CASSHSGRDTDTQYF
>NA|TRBD1|TRBJ2-2|TRBV5-1
TGCGCCAGCAGCTACGATCCCGGGACAGCGAACACCGGGGAGCTGTTTTTT
CASSYDPGTANTGELFF
>NA|NA|TRBJ2-1|TRBV14
TGTGACAGCAGCCAAGAGTATGAGCAGTTCTTC
CDSSQEYEQFF
>few|TRBD1|TRBJ2-1|TRBV12-5
TGTGCTAGTGGTTCCCCCTGGGACAGGGGCAATGAGCAGTTCTTC
CASGSPWDRGNEQFF
>NA|NA|TRBJ1-1|TRBV7-6
TGTGCCAGCAGCTTAGCTCGGTTGAACACTGAAGCTTTCTTT
CASSLARLNTEAFF
>NA|TRBD2|TRBJ2-2|TRBV7-7
TGTGCTAGCAGCTTAGAGCGGGGGGCTTTCACCGGGGAGCTGTTTTTT
CASSLERGAFTGELFF